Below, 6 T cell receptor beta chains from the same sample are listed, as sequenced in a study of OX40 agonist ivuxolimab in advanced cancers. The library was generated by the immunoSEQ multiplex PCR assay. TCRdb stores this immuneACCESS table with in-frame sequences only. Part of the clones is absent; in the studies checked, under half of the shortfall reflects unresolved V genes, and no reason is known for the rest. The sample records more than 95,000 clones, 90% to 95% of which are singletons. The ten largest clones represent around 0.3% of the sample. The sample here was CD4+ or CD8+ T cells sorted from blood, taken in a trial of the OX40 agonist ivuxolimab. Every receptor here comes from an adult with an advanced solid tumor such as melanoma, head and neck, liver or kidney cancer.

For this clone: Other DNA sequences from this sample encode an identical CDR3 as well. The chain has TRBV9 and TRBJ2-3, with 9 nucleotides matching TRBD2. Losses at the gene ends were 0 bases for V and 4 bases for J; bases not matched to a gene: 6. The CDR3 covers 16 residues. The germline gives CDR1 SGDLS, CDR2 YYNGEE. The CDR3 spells CASSVGNSGSADTQYF. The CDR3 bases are TGTGCCAGCAGCGTAGGTAATAGCGGGAGCGCAGATACGCAGTATTTT.

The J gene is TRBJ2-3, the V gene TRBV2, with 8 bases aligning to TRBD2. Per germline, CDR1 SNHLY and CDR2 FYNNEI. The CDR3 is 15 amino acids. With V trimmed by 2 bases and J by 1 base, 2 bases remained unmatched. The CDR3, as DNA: TGTGCCAGCAGTGAAACTAGCGGACGCACAGATACGCAGTATTTT. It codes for CASSETSGRTDTQYF.

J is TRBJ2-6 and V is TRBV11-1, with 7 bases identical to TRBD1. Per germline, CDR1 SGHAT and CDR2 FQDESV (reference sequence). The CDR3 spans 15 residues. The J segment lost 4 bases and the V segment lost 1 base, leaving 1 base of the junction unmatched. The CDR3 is CASSLEGAGANVLTF. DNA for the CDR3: TGTGCCAGCAGCTTAGAGGGGGCCGGGGCCAACGTCCTGACTTTC.

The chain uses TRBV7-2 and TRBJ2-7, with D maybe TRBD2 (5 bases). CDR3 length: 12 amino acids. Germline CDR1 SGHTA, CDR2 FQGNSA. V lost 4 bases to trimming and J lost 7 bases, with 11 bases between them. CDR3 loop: CASSSPPGEQYF. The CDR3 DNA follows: TGTGCCAGCAGCTCGCCCCCGGGGGAGCAGTACTTC.

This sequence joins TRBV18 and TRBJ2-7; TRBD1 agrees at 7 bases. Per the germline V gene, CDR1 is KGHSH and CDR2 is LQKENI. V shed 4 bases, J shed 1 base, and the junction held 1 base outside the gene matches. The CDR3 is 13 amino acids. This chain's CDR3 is CASSQDRSYEQYF. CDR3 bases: TGTGCCAGCTCACAGGACAGGTCCTACGAGCAGTACTTC. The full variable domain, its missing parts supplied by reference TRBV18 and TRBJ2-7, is NAGVMQNPRHLVRRRGQEARLRCSPMKGHSHVYWYRQLPEEGLKFMVYLQKENIIDESGMPKERFSAEFPKEGPSILRIQQVVRGDSAAYFCASSQDRSYEQYFGPGTRLTVT.

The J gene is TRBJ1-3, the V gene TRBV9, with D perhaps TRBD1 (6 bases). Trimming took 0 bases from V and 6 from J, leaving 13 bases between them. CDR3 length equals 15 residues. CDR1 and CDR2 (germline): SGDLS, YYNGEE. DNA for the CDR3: TGTGCCAGCAGCGTAGTGGAGGGGGGAGCAAACACCATATATTTT. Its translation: CASSVVEGGANTIYF.